These 3 T cell receptor beta chains share one sample of origin, sequenced in a study of tumor-infiltrating lymphocytes in primary liver carcinoma. The authors made TCR beta cDNA from approximately 500 ng total RNA with a constant-region primer. Three rounds of nested multiplex PCR with slightly modified ARM-PCR produced TCR beta libraries. PCR rounds one and two used TRBV1-TRBV30 forward primers with a C-beta reverse primer for roughly 9 cycles each. Each CDR3 protein gets one entry after TCRdb re-called the multiplex PCR reads with MiXCR. The data show more than 85,000 distinct CDR3 sequences, with roughly four fifths seen just once and about 20% held by the top ten. Scientists recovered RNA and DNA together from roughly 18-30 mg of unsorted bulk tissue. What was sequenced was liver tumor tissue from sampling region 3. Subset of the sample: tumor region T3, left-lateral pole. These receptors were collected from a man aged 40-49 years with primary liver carcinoma and hepatitis B virus infection.

Points on this clonotype: At one boundary the junction diverges from the germline segment, which might be a read error. The chain's CDR3 is CTNRGKRSYEQCF. Here the CDR3 DNA reads TGTACCAACAGGGGGAAGCGATCCTACGAGCAGTGCTTC. V usage is TRBV11-1 and J usage is TRBJ2-7, with TRBD1 matching 8 bases. This CDR3 has 13 residues. Germline V gives CDR1 SGHAT, CDR2 FQDESV (reference sequence).

This clonotype came up a few times. The chain combines TRBV28 with TRBJ1-4, with D perhaps TRBD1 (6 bases). CDR3 length: 15 amino acids. Deletions cut 6 bases from V and 7 bases from J, with 18 bases between. CDR1 is MDHEN and CDR2 is SYDVKM in the germline V gene. As DNA, the CDR3 is TGTGCCAGCAGCTCTACAGGGTTTCTGGGTGAAAAACTGTTTTTT. This sequence encodes CASSSTGFLGEKLFF. The entire variable domain, with the rest obtained from reference TRBV28 and TRBJ1-4, is as follows: DVKVTQSSRYLVKRTGEKVFLECVQDMDHENMFWYRQDPGLGLRLIYFSYDVKMKEKGDIPEGYSVSREKKERFSLILESASTNQTSMYLCASSSTGFLGEKLFFGSGTQLSVL.

Details on this clonotype: Germline and junction disagree at one end, which may indicate a read error. The chain has TRBV11-2 and TRBJ2-2; D is possibly TRBD2 (6 bases). Germline CDR1 and CDR2: SGHAT and FQNNGV. This CDR3 is 15 amino acids long. This chain's CDR3 is CSSSRVRGRTGELFF. The CDR3 DNA is TGTTCCAGCAGCCGTGTACGGGGGAGGACCGGGGAGCTGTTTTTT. Full variable domain (outside the CDR3, taken from reference TRBV11-2 and TRBJ2-2): EAGVAQSPRYKIIEKRQSVAFWCNPISGHATLYWYQQILGQGPKLLIQFQNNGVVDDSQLPKDRFSAERLKGVDSTLKIQPAKLEDSAVYLCSSSRVRGRTGELFFGEGSRLTVL.